This entry describes one T cell receptor (beta chain). Its target is unknown. As originally analysed: ImmunoSEQ output lacked quality scores and full-length reads, limiting matched filtering. The data were produced by immunoSEQ multiplex PCR, yet TCRdb's version contains in-frame clones alone and is incomplete. Clone size and V and J calls were adopted from that table, with D and trimming inferred from the DNA. Of approximately 1.5 million clones in the sample, just under 99% were seen once. These data belong to a study of shared clonotypes between healthy human individuals. Findings and limits, study-wide: Sorted-subset sequencing was shown by rarefaction to be incomplete despite large depth. Larger richness was generally estimated for naive than memory subsets. Collection of samples was limited to blood; tissue repertoires likely differ.

The TCR comes from a man aged 25-45 years in good health. The sequenced sample was naive CD4+ T cells sorted from blood. Noted subset: CD45RA+ positively selected.

In DNA form, the CDR3 reads TGTGCCAGCTCACCCATTGCCGGACAGGGCCATGGCTACACCTTC. Translation: CASSPIAGQGHGYTF. This chain uses TRBV18 with TRBJ1-2, with 8 bases lining up with TRBD1. The CDR3 sequence is 15 residues long. V lost 3 bases, J lost 6 bases, and 9 bases stayed unmatched. The V gene's germline CDR1 is KGHSH and CDR2 LQKENI. Supplemented by reference TRBV18 and TRBJ1-2, the full variable domain reads NAGVMQNPRHLVRRRGQEARLRCSPMKGHSHVYWYRQLPEEGLKFMVYLQKENIIDESGMPKERFSAEFPKEGPSILRIQQVVRGDSAAYFCASSPIAGQGHGYTFGSGTRLTVV.